This T cell receptor beta chain is drawn from a study of immune evolution from preneoplasia to lung adenocarcinoma. Overall study results and limits: Compared with EGFR-mutant or double wild-type lesions, KRAS-mutant nodules were more clonal.

Remarks on this clone: Antigen specificity is unknown.

The protocol was immunoSEQ multiplex PCR, while the TCRdb copy is restricted to in-frame clones and leaves out a portion. The sample consists of thousands of clones, 80% of them appearing once. The CDR3 runs 15 residues. The V gene's germline CDR1 is LNHDA and CDR2 SQIVND (reference sequence). The ends lost 3 bases at V and 4 bases at J; junction bases unmatched: 3. The chain carries TRBV19 and TRBJ2-3, with 11 bases aligning to TRBD2. The sample was FFPE minimally invasive lung adenocarcinoma tissue. The clonotype originates from a donor aged 70 or over with lung adenocarcinoma. CDR3 loop: CASSIVLAGADTQYF. The CDR3, as DNA: TGTGCCAGTAGTATCGTACTAGCGGGGGCAGATACGCAGTATTTT.